Shown below are 26 T cell receptor beta chains from a single sample sequenced in a study of cytomegalovirus exposure and HLA in healthy donors. Sequencing used immunoSEQ multiplex PCR; TCRdb keeps in-frame clones, though not all of them. Of 150,000 to 200,000 clones in the sample, roughly 91% were seen once. The sample was PBMCs. These receptors originate from a woman in her late teens or twenties in good health and CMV-seropositive.

This rearrangement joins TRBV2 to TRBJ2-7; perhaps TRBD1 as D (6 bases). CDR1 and CDR2 (germline): SNHLY, FYNNEI. Trimming removed 8 bases from V and 6 bases from J, with 23 bases in between. This CDR3 has 15 amino acids. As DNA, the CDR3 is TGTGCCAGCTGCACAGGGATTTCGGGTTGTTTCGAGCAGTACTTC. Protein sequence: CASCTGISGCFEQYF.

In DNA, the CDR3 is TGTGCCAGCAGGCTGGGGCACAGTGGCTACACCTTC. It encodes CASRLGHSGYTF. The rearrangement uses TRBV28 and TRBJ1-2; TRBD1 might be the D (5 bases). Per the germline V gene, CDR1 is MDHEN and CDR2 is SYDVKM. This CDR3 comprises 12 residues. With 6 bases removed from V and 7 bases from J, the gap between germline ends came to 12 bases.

Concerning this clone: The same CDR3 arises from other DNA sequences in this sample as well. The genes are TRBV15 and TRBJ1-5; 7 bases line up with TRBD1. J was trimmed by 5 bases and V by 0 bases; bases with no gene match: 4. The CDR3 is made up of 15 amino acids. Germline-derived CDR1 and CDR2 are LNHNV and YYDKDF (reference sequence). CDR3 DNA sequence: TGTGCCACCAGCAGAGATGGACAGGTCGATCAGCCCCAGCATTTT. Translating gives CATSRDGQVDQPQHF.

Worth noting for this clone: At one of its ends the junction is not consistent with the germline gene, which may arise from a read error. This chain uses TRBV7-7 with TRBJ1-1; D uncertain. Germline CDR1 SSHAT, CDR2 FNYEAQ (reference sequence). The CDR3 has 13 amino acids. The CDR3 DNA follows: TGTGCTAGCAGCTTAGCGGAGGGTAGGGAAGCTTTCTTT. This encodes CASSLAEGREAFF.

J is TRBJ1-2 and V is TRBV6-6; 7 bases agree with TRBD1. The ends lost 4 bases at V and 3 bases at J; junction bases unmatched: 5. CDR3 length: 14 residues. Germline CDR1 reads MNHNY; CDR2 reads SVGAGI (reference sequence). The CDR3 bases are TGTGCCAGCAGTTTTTCCGGGACAGACTATGGCTACACCTTC. Its translation: CASSFSGTDYGYTF.

This chain links TRBV7-8 with TRBJ1-3; maybe TRBD1 (6 bases). Germline-derived CDR1 and CDR2 are SGHVS and FQNEAQ. The length of the CDR3 is 16 residues. The V end lost 0 bases, the J end lost 4 bases, and 13 bases lay between the germline ends. The CDR3 is CASSLALGAGGNTIYF. CDR3 in DNA: TGTGCCAGCAGCTTAGCGCTGGGGGCTGGGGGAAACACCATATATTTT. The whole variable domain, filled in from reference TRBV7-8 and TRBJ1-3, reads GAGVSQSPRYKVAKRGQDVALRCDPISGHVSLFWYQQALGQGPEFLTYFQNEAQLDKSGLPSDRFFAERPEGSVSTLKIQRTQQEDSAVYLCASSLALGAGGNTIYFGEGSWLTVV.

The rearrangement joins TRBV27 to TRBJ2-3, with 10 bases identical to TRBD2. CDR3 size: 17 residues. The junction had 11 bases not matched to a gene; V was cut back by 8 bases and J by 0 bases. Germline CDR1 MNHEY, CDR2 SMNVEV (reference sequence). The CDR3 coding sequence is TGTGCCAGCTCGATCCGAGGACTAGCGGATAGCACAGATACGCAGTATTTT. Its protein product is CASSIRGLADSTDTQYF.

This rearrangement joins TRBV13 to TRBJ2-3; unclear D gene. Germline CDR1 is PRHDT and CDR2 is FYEKMQ (reference sequence). The CDR3 runs 14 residues. The V and J ends lost 4 bases and 4 bases respectively, with 12 bases between them. CDR3 nucleotides: TGTGCCAGCAGCTACCACTACGTCTCAGATACGCAGTATTTT. Amino acids: CASSYHYVSDTQYF.

On this clone itself: The sample has other DNA sequences that encode this CDR3 too. The chain carries TRBV29-1 and TRBJ2-1; 9 nucleotides agree with TRBD2. The V segment lost 6 bases and the J segment 6 bases; nucleotides outside the gene matches: 9. The CDR3 sequence is 14 residues long. Germline V gives CDR1 SQVTM, CDR2 ANQGSEA. The CDR3: CSVLLAGQLNEQFF. For the CDR3, the DNA is TGCAGCGTCTTGCTAGCGGGACAACTCAATGAGCAGTTCTTC.

This clone was recorded once. The V and J genes are TRBV5-1 and TRBJ2-1, with 9 nucleotides matching TRBD2. Trimming took 3 bases from V and 5 from J; bases not matched to a gene: 12. Germline CDR1 and CDR2: SGHRS and YFSETQ. This CDR3 contains 17 residues. Here the CDR3 DNA reads TGCGCCAGCAGCTCTATAGCGGGAGAAGGGGGCGACAATGAGCAGTTCTTC. It is translated as CASSSIAGEGGDNEQFF. The full variable domain, completed using reference TRBV5-1 and TRBJ2-1, is KAGVTQTPRYLIKTRGQQVTLSCSPISGHRSVSWYQQTPGQGLQFLFEYFSETQRNKGNFPGRFSGRQFSNSRSEMNVSTLELGDSALYLCASSSIAGEGGDNEQFFGPGTRLTVL.

The chain combines TRBV30 with TRBJ2-1, with TRBD2 identical over 11 bases. Germline trimming cut 1 base from V and 3 bases from J; bases unmatched to any gene: 5. Per germline, CDR1 GTSNPN and CDR2 SVGIG (reference sequence). This CDR3 contains 16 residues. The CDR3 bases are TGTGCCTGGAGTGGGACTAGCGGGCCGATCTACAATGAGCAGTTCTTC. Its translation: CAWSGTSGPIYNEQFF. Full variable domain (outside the CDR3, taken from reference TRBV30 and TRBJ2-1): SQTIHQWPATLVQPVGSPLSLECTVEGTSNPNLYWYRQAAGRGLQLLFYSVGIGQISSEVPQNLSASRPQDRQFILSSKKLLLSDSGFYLCAWSGTSGPIYNEQFFGPGTRLTVL.

V is TRBV18 and J is TRBJ2-1; 9 bases agree with TRBD2. The CDR3 length is 13 residues. V was pared by 5 bases and J by 15 bases, with 11 bases of the junction left unmatched. CDR1 and CDR2 from the germline V gene are KGHSH and LQKENI. The DNA of the CDR3 is TGTGCCAGCTCAGGAGTAGCGGGAGTCGAGTCGTTCTTC. Protein product: CASSGVAGVESFF.

The CDR3 sequence is CASRSWEAYNEQFF. As DNA, the CDR3 is TGTGCCAGTCGATCTTGGGAGGCCTACAATGAGCAGTTCTTC. This chain uses TRBV19 with TRBJ2-1; D might be TRBD2 (6 bases). V was shortened by 8 bases and J by 2 bases, with 13 bases between the two germline ends. The CDR3 extends over 14 amino acids. The V gene's germline CDR1 is LNHDA and CDR2 SQIVND (reference sequence).

The chain is built from TRBV28 and TRBJ2-1, with D perhaps matching TRBD2 (7 bases). Germline CDR1 MDHEN, CDR2 SYDVKM. This CDR3 spans 17 amino acids. V lost 6 bases to trimming and J lost 6 bases, with 24 bases between them. Written as DNA, the CDR3 is TGTGCCAGCAGGCGAGGAGGGGGACCTAGCGGCCGCAATGAGCAGTTCTTC. Its translation: CASRRGGGPSGRNEQFF.

The V and J genes are TRBV7-6 and TRBJ2-2, with D possibly being TRBD1 (6 bases). The germline gives CDR1 SGHVS, CDR2 FNYEAQ. The CDR3 loop spans 13 amino acids. The ends were cut back, 5 bases at V and 4 bases at J, with 8 bases in the middle. In DNA form, the CDR3 reads TGTGCCAGCAGCCTGACAGGCACCGGGGAGCTGTTTTTT. Residues: CASSLTGTGELFF.

The chain combines TRBV6-5 with TRBJ2-7, with 7 bases matching TRBD1. Germline assignment: CDR1 MNHEY and CDR2 SVGAGI. V dropped 0 bases and J dropped 3; count of bases not matched to a gene: 5. This CDR3 has 15 amino acids. The chain's CDR3 is CASSYSRGLLYEQYF. The CDR3 DNA is TGTGCCAGCAGTTACTCAAGGGGGCTTCTCTACGAGCAGTACTTC.

The chain uses TRBV2 and TRBJ2-1, with TRBD2 identical over 9 bases. Germline V gives CDR1 SNHLY, CDR2 FYNNEI. The CDR3 runs 13 residues. Unmatched junction bases numbered 7, after V lost 10 bases and J lost 6 bases. CDR3 nucleotide sequence: TGTGCCATCGTAGCGGGGGCGGTCAATGAGCAGTTCTTC. It translates to CAIVAGAVNEQFF.

The chain links TRBV15 to TRBJ2-7, with 14 bases aligning to TRBD2. CDR3 length: 15 amino acids. V dropped 4 bases and J dropped 4; count of bases not matched to a gene: 3. CDR1 is LNHNV and CDR2 is YYDKDF in the germline V gene (reference sequence). This CDR3 reads CATSTRLAGGYEQYF. The DNA for the CDR3 is TGTGCCACCAGCACCAGACTAGCGGGAGGGTACGAGCAGTACTTC.

V gene TRBV6-5 combines with J gene TRBJ1-3; D remains unclear. The CDR3 spans 14 residues. Germline V gene data show CDR1 as MNHEY and CDR2 as SVGAGI. The V end lost 6 bases, the J end lost 0 bases, and 9 bases lay between the germline ends. The CDR3 sequence: CASSLNRSGNTIYF. CDR3 sequence (DNA): TGTGCCAGCAGCCTAAATCGCTCTGGAAACACCATATATTTT.

In nucleotides, the CDR3 is TGTGCCAGCAGTACGCCTAGCGAGGGGACTCGGGGTGAGCAGTTCTTC. This translates into CASSTPSEGTRGEQFF. V gene TRBV14 combines with J gene TRBJ2-1, with D maybe TRBD2 (6 bases). CDR1 is SGHDN and CDR2 is FVKESK in the germline V gene. V lost 6 bases to trimming and J lost 9 bases, with 24 bases between them. The CDR3 extends over 16 amino acids. Drawing the rest from reference TRBV14 and TRBJ2-1, the complete variable domain is EAGVTQFPSHSVIEKGQTVTLRCDPISGHDNLYWYRRVMGKEIKFLLHFVKESKQDESGMPNNRFLAERTGGTYSTLKVQPAELEDSGVYFCASSTPSEGTRGEQFFGPGTRLTVL.

The rearrangement links TRBV5-6 to TRBJ1-1; 8 positions agree with TRBD1. Losses at the gene ends were 3 bases for V and 3 bases for J; bases not matched to a gene: 13. This CDR3 is built from 17 residues. Per germline, CDR1 SGHDT and CDR2 YYEEEE. CDR3 coding DNA: TGTGCCAGCAGCTACACAACGAAGGAGACAGGGGACACTGAAGCTTTCTTT. Its translation is CASSYTTKETGDTEAFF.

The genes are TRBV6-4 and TRBJ2-7, with 7 bases that match TRBD2. This CDR3 has 12 amino acids. Looked up from germline, CDR1 is MRHNA and CDR2 is SNTAGT. With 6 bases clipped from V and 2 bases from J, the junction kept 1 base outside the gene matches. The CDR3 nucleotides are TGTGCCAGCAGGGGGGGGGCCTACGAGCAGTACTTC. Protein product: CASRGGAYEQYF.

The chain recombines TRBV7-3 with TRBJ2-1, with D unclear. Germline CDR1 and CDR2: SGHTA and FQGTGA. CDR3 length equals 16 residues. V was pared by 0 bases and J by 5 bases, with 14 bases between. For the CDR3, the DNA is TGTGCCAGCAGCTTAACGTTAAACTCGCCACACAATGAGCAGTTCTTC. It encodes CASSLTLNSPHNEQFF.

The V and J genes are TRBV25-1 and TRBJ2-5, with D perhaps TRBD2 (7 bases). Trimming removed 6 bases at V and 5 bases at J, with 22 bases between. CDR3 size: 16 residues. Germline CDR1 is MGHDK and CDR2 is SYGVNS. The CDR3 nucleotides read TGTGCCAGCAGCCTAAGCGGGACACCTACGAGGGAGACCCAGTACTTC. This translates into CASSLSGTPTRETQYF.

In DNA form, the CDR3 reads TGTGCCAGCAGTGAAAGCGGGAGGGCCGGGTATGAGCAGTTCTTC. Protein: CASSESGRAGYEQFF. The gene calls are TRBV28 and TRBJ2-1, with 10 bases lining up with TRBD2. The CDR3 is made up of 15 amino acids. The ends lost 5 bases at V and 8 bases at J; junction bases unmatched: 9. Looked up from germline, CDR1 is MDHEN and CDR2 is SYDVKM.

This chain links TRBV7-9 with TRBJ2-3; D unresolved. This CDR3 spans 15 amino acids. The V and J ends lost 2 bases and 2 bases respectively, with 11 bases between them. Germline lookup yields CDR1 SEHNR and CDR2 FQNEAQ (reference sequence). The CDR3 sequence is CASSLIGGSTDTQYF. The CDR3 nucleotides are TGTGCCAGCAGCTTAATCGGCGGATCCACAGATACGCAGTATTTT.